Listed below are T cell receptor beta chains from one sample, sequenced in a study of esophageal squamous cell carcinoma under preoperative chemotherapy. TCRdb itself ran the PCR reads through MiXCR, one entry per CDR3 protein. Of roughly 30,000 distinct CDR3 sequences in the sample, 40% to 60% were seen once. Sample collection occurred from a patient given preoperative chemotherapy. These receptor sequences come from a human donor with esophageal squamous cell carcinoma. The donor label of this sample is uncertain. The conserved cysteine and the conserved F or W are not part of the CDR3 here. Each record gives: J gene, V gene, clone size, CDR3 protein. Size is omitted from some rows. Given values are once, few, many or a class for expanded clones.

j_call: TRBJ2-3; v_call: TRBV7-2; clone_size: once; cdr3_aa: AGGSGGRGTETQY
j_call: TRBJ2-3; v_call: TRBV11-3; clone_size: NA; cdr3_aa: ASSAPGTSGRRIQF
j_call: TRBJ2-5; v_call: TRBV7-9; clone_size: NA; cdr3_aa: ASSEGARGRDTDTQY
j_call: TRBJ2-3; v_call: TRBV7-8; clone_size: once; cdr3_aa: ASSDLAGGDRETQY
j_call: NA; v_call: TRBV7-9; clone_size: NA; cdr3_aa: AGGAGVASTETQY
j_call: TRBJ2-1; v_call: TRBV12-3/TRBV12-4; clone_size: NA; cdr3_aa: ASSPSRVHEQF
j_call: TRBJ2-1; v_call: TRBV7-3; clone_size: many; cdr3_aa: ASSLKTRWEQF
j_call: NA; v_call: TRBV7-2; clone_size: NA; cdr3_aa: ASSLEVPERRDKETQY
j_call: TRBJ2-3; v_call: TRBV7-2; clone_size: NA; cdr3_aa: ASSLGFAGEGAQY
j_call: TRBJ1-1; v_call: TRBV12-3/TRBV12-4; clone_size: many; cdr3_aa: ASNLQGNTEAF
j_call: NA; v_call: TRBV7-2; clone_size: NA; cdr3_aa: GSGSGRGATDTQY
j_call: TRBJ2-3; v_call: TRBV6-2/TRBV6-3; clone_size: many; cdr3_aa: ASSTRDTDTQY
j_call: TRBJ2-3; v_call: TRBV7-8; clone_size: NA; cdr3_aa: ASSRLGGVSTGTQY
j_call: TRBJ2-3; v_call: TRBV24-1; clone_size: many; cdr3_aa: ATSDGRQVVY
j_call: NA; v_call: TRBV7-2; clone_size: NA; cdr3_aa: ASSSVPGGRGPDTQY
j_call: TRBJ2-2; v_call: TRBV7-8; clone_size: NA; cdr3_aa: ASRRLQAVSTGELF
j_call: NA; v_call: TRBV7-2; clone_size: NA; cdr3_aa: ASSGTVSDTQY
j_call: TRBJ2-3; v_call: TRBV7-3; clone_size: NA; cdr3_aa: ASSRPGQGDTQY
j_call: TRBJ1-1; v_call: TRBV23-1; clone_size: NA; cdr3_aa: ASSQSRNTEAF
j_call: TRBJ2-5; v_call: TRBV12-5; clone_size: many; cdr3_aa: ASGSTLAGGLETQY
j_call: TRBJ2-5; v_call: TRBV7-2; clone_size: many; cdr3_aa: ASSFPGETQY
j_call: NA; v_call: TRBV7-8; clone_size: NA; cdr3_aa: ASRDPGRGAENTQY
j_call: TRBJ1-3; v_call: TRBV6-1; clone_size: NA; cdr3_aa: ASSRSIEGNTIY
j_call: TRBJ2-3; v_call: TRBV7-2; clone_size: NA; cdr3_aa: RSSGQRSTDTQY
j_call: TRBJ1-1; v_call: TRBV12-3/TRBV12-4; clone_size: many; cdr3_aa: ASSTPNTEAF
j_call: TRBJ2-3; v_call: TRBV24-1; clone_size: NA; cdr3_aa: ATSDFRLGQGPDTQY
j_call: TRBJ2-1; v_call: TRBV15; clone_size: few; cdr3_aa: ATSRVGGGQEETQF
j_call: TRBJ1-4; v_call: TRBV19; clone_size: few; cdr3_aa: ASRVSRGFDEKLF
j_call: TRBJ2-5; v_call: TRBV5-6; clone_size: many; cdr3_aa: ASSLNRGYQETQY
j_call: TRBJ2-5; v_call: TRBV7-7; clone_size: NA; cdr3_aa: ASSLDGQETQY
j_call: TRBJ2-5; v_call: TRBV6-1; clone_size: NA; cdr3_aa: ASSGNGGGGADTQY
j_call: TRBJ2-5; v_call: TRBV12-3/TRBV12-4; clone_size: NA; cdr3_aa: ASSLRRQETQY
j_call: TRBJ2-2; v_call: TRBV5-1; clone_size: few; cdr3_aa: ASSRTGELF
j_call: TRBJ2-3; v_call: TRBV12-3/TRBV12-4; clone_size: NA; cdr3_aa: ACARTGGGDTDTQY
j_call: TRBJ2-7; v_call: TRBV28; clone_size: few; cdr3_aa: ASKRTGTYEQY
j_call: TRBJ2-1; v_call: TRBV6-5; clone_size: many; cdr3_aa: ASSYSPLAGLYNEQF
j_call: TRBJ2-3; v_call: TRBV6-1; clone_size: once; cdr3_aa: ASSTAGGRAKDMQY
j_call: NA; v_call: TRBV7-8; clone_size: few; cdr3_aa: ASSPGLAGELEQF
j_call: TRBJ1-1; v_call: TRBV20-1; clone_size: NA; cdr3_aa: SATQGALNTEAF
j_call: TRBJ2-4; v_call: TRBV12-3/TRBV12-4; clone_size: NA; cdr3_aa: ASRTTGRGGKDTQY
j_call: TRBJ1-1; v_call: TRBV7-2; clone_size: NA; cdr3_aa: ASSPRTGNTEAF